This TCR beta chain came from a study of shared clonotypes between healthy human individuals. Study-level points and caveats: Sharing across four donors was highest in naive CD4 (roughly 5%) and lowest in memory CD8 (0.4%).

Naive-designated CD8 cells lacked CD45RO, were positively enriched for CCR7, and omitted terminally differentiated effector memory CD45RA+ cells. About this clone: Its antigen is undetermined.

With 4 bases removed from V and 8 bases from J, the gap between germline ends came to 20 bases. The length of the CDR3 is 16 residues. Looked up from germline, CDR1 is SEHNR and CDR2 is FQNEAQ (reference sequence). Sequenced by immunoSEQ multiplex PCR; TCRdb stores in-frame clones only, minus some. The table includes more than 2 million clones, around 95% detected once. Sequencing was carried out using naive CD8+ T cells from PBMCs. This clonotype was sampled from a young man in good health. Some clones in this sample may be carry-over from other donors' samples. The rearrangement joins TRBV7-9 to TRBJ1-4, with D unclear. DNA of the CDR3: TGTGCCAGCAGCTACGTGTCCGGCCATGAACGAGAAAAACTGTTTTTT. Protein sequence: CASSYVSGHEREKLFF. Drawing the rest from reference TRBV7-9 and TRBJ1-4, the complete variable domain is DTGVSQNPRHKITKRGQNVTFRCDPISEHNRLYWYRQTLGQGPEFLTYFQNEAQLEKSRLLSDRFSAERPKGSFSTLEIQRTEQGDSAMYLCASSYVSGHEREKLFFGSGTQLSVL.